This TCR beta chain was observed in a study of T cell responses to AZD1222 COVID-19 vaccine. Overall study results and limits: Unmutated variant regions are reportedly targeted by nearly half of spike-specific TCRs. Mapped onto spike, vaccine-associated CD4 TCRs spanned it and were dominant at 160-218 and 743-854. Vaccination with two AZD1222 doses was followed by a rise in Spike-specific TCR breadth and depth.

Regarding this clone: What it binds is unknown.

Assay used: immunoSEQ multiplex PCR; TCRdb lists only in-frame clones, some missing. In the table there are roughly 170,000 clones, 85% to 95% of which are singletons. Germline CDR1 MDHEN, CDR2 SYDVKM. This CDR3 has 18 residues. V was pared by 1 base and J by 0 bases, with 6 bases of the junction left unmatched. The sample in question was peripheral blood, obtained on day 0 of AZD1222 vaccination. The chain employs TRBV28 and TRBJ1-5; 10 bases align to TRBD1. This TCR came from an adult in good health. CDR3 amino acids: CASSLYWTGGYSNQPQHF. CDR3 in DNA: TGTGCCAGCAGTTTATATTGGACAGGGGGTTATAGCAATCAGCCCCAGCATTTT.